This T cell receptor beta chain originates from a study of T-cell reconstitution after alpha-beta-depleted transplantation in children. Molecular barcoding with unique molecular identifiers was used for the TCRbeta library. TCRdb called the PCR reads again in MiXCR, with one record for every CDR3 protein. The sample holds approximately 490,000 distinct CDR3 sequences; about an eighth are singletons and the top ten take around 6%. Trimming removed 0 bases from V and 1 base from J, with 11 bases in between. The CDR3 extends over 16 amino acids. CDR1 and CDR2 from the germline V gene are LNHNV and YYDKDF (reference sequence).

Here the sequenced sample was PBMCs from the stem cell graft donor, taken from the stem cell graft. V usage is TRBV15 and J usage is TRBJ2-3; D may be TRBD1 or TRBD2 (6 bases each). This TCR came from a human donor who donated a stem cell graft to a child with combined immunodeficiency. The CDR3 DNA reads TGTGCCACCAGCAGAGATGGGGGGCTCGGCACAGATACGCAGTATTTT. Translated: CATSRDGGLGTDTQYF.